This T cell receptor beta chain was sequenced for a study of blood T cell repertoires in COVID-19. The germline V and J ends were trimmed by 4 bases and 2 bases, with 11 bases remaining between them. Germline V gene lookup returns CDR1 MNHEY and CDR2 SVGAGI. This CDR3 has 14 residues. Authors' methods: Reference gene primer amplification in the assay estimated nucleated cell counts. Method: immunoSEQ multiplex PCR; TCRdb's copy keeps in-frame clones and lacks some. V and J calls and clone size are as listed in that table; D and trimming were resolved from the DNA. The sample has approximately 300,000 clones, under 95% seen once. Those who participated ranged in age from roughly 18 to 89 years and resided in about two dozen US areas. Donors of Cohort 3 who recovered were those that had two negative PCRs, clearance, or symptom resolution.

The gene calls are TRBV6-5 and TRBJ2-5; perhaps TRBD2 as D (6 bases). This receptor was obtained from a woman in her 30s who had recovered from COVID-19. Material for sequencing was PBMCs or T cells enriched from blood (not recorded which). CDR3 sequence: CASSWAGRQETQYF. The CDR3 region has the DNA TGTGCCAGCAGTTGGGCGGGAAGGCAAGAGACCCAGTACTTC.